This TCR beta chain is drawn from a study of cytomegalovirus exposure and HLA in healthy donors. Study-wide results and limits: Upon later analysis, TCR association rates were observed to vary by HLA locus, being highest for DRB1 and lowest for HLA-C. A few of the chains that were CMV-associated were confirmed in vitro to be specific for CMV antigens. In a later analysis, a missense DCLRE1C variant was linked to TCR beta V- and J-gene trimming.

Trimming removed 5 bases from V and 0 bases from J, with 11 bases in between. The CDR3 spans 15 residues. CDR1 SGHDN and CDR2 FVKESK come from the germline V gene. With 60 Vbeta and 13 Jbeta primers, the PCR was carried out. Sequenced by immunoSEQ multiplex PCR; TCRdb stores in-frame clones only, minus some. The profile shows 120,000 or so clones, 65% to 75% of them singletons. Turning to this clone: Its antigen remains unidentified.

The receptor was derived from a woman aged 45-59 years in good health and CMV-seropositive. The sequenced sample consisted of PBMCs. The chain is built from TRBV14 and TRBJ2-1; D unresolved. CDR3 amino acids: CASSSWSSSYNEQFF. CDR3 in DNA: TGTGCCAGCAGCTCATGGAGTAGCTCCTACAATGAGCAGTTCTTC.